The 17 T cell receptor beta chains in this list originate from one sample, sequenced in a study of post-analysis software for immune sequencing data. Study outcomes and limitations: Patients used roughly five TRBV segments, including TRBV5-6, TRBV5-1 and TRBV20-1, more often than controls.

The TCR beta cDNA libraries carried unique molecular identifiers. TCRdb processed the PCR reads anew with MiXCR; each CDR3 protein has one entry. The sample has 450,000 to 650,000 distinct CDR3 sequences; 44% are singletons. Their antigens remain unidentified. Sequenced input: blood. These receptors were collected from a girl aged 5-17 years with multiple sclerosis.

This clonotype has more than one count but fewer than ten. This chain's CDR3 is CASGLTSGGPGEQFF. The CDR3 DNA sequence: TGTGCCAGCGGCCTGACTAGCGGGGGTCCGGGTGAGCAGTTCTTC. The chain uses TRBV12-3 or TRBV12-4 and TRBJ2-1; 12 bases line up with TRBD2. The CDR3 sequence is 15 residues long. V dropped 8 bases and J dropped 9; count of bases not matched to a gene: 11.

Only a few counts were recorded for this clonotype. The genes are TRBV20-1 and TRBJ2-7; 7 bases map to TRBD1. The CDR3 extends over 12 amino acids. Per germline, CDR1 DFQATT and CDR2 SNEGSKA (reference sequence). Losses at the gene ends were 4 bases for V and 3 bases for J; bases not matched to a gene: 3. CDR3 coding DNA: TGCAGTGCTACAGGGGGTGGCTACGAGCAGTACTTC. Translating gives CSATGGGYEQYF.

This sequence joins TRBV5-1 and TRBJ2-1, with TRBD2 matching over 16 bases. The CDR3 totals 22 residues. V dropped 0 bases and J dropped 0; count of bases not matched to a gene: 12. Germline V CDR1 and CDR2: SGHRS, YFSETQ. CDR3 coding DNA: TGCGCCAGCAGCTTGGGTCCCGGGACTAGCGGGAGGGCCCTGAGCTCCTACAATGAGCAGTTCTTC. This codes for CASSLGPGTSGRALSSYNEQFF.

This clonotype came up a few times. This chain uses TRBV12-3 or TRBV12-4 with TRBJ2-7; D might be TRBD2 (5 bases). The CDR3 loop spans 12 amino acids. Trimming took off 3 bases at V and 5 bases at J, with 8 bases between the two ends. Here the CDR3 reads CASSFPGNEQYF. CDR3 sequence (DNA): TGTGCCAGCAGTTTCCCGGGAAACGAGCAGTACTTC.

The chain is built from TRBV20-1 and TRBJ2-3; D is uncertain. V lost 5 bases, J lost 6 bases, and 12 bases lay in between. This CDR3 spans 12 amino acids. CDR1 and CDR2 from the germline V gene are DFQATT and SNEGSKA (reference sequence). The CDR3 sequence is CSAWKTSDTQYF. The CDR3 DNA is TGCAGTGCTTGGAAAACCTCCGATACGCAGTATTTT.

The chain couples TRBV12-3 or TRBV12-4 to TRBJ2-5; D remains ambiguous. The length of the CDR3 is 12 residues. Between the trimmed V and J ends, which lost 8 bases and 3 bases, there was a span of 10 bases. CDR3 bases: TGTGCCAGCGGTTGGTCGGAAGAGACCCAGTACTTC. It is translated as CASGWSEETQYF.

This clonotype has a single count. The CDR3 DNA sequence: TGTGCCAGCAGAACCGGGACGGGGCCCATTGGGGCCAACGTCCTGACTTTC. Translating gives CASRTGTGPIGANVLTF. V usage is TRBV6-1 and J usage is TRBJ2-6; D may correspond to TRBD1 or TRBD2 (5 bases each). The ends were cut back, 6 bases at V and 3 bases at J, with 18 bases in the middle. This CDR3 is built from 17 residues. Per the germline V gene, CDR1 is MNHNS and CDR2 is SASEGT.

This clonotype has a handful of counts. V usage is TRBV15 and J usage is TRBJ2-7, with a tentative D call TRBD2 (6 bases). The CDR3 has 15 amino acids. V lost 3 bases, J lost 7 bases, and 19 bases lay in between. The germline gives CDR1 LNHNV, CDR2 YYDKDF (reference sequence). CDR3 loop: CATSSPSAGPREQYF. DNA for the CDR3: TGTGCCACCAGCAGTCCCTCCGCGGGACCTCGAGAGCAGTACTTC.

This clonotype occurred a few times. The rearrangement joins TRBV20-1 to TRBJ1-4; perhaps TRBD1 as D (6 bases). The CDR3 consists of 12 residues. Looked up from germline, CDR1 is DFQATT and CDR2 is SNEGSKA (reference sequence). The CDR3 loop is CSTGTTNEKLFF. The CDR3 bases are TGCAGCACAGGGACAACTAATGAAAAACTGTTTTTT.

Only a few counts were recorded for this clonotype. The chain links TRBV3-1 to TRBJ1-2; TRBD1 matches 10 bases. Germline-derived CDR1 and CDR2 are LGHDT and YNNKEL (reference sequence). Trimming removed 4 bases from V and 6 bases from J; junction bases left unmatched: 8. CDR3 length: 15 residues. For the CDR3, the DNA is TGTGCCAGCAGCCGAGACAGGGGGCGAGTTAATGGCTACACCTTC. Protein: CASSRDRGRVNGYTF.

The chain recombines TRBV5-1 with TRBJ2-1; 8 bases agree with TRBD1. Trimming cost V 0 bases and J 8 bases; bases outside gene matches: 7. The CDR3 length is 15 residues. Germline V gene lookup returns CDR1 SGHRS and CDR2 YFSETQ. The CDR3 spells CASSLVSLQGDEQFF. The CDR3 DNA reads TGCGCCAGCAGCTTGGTTAGTCTACAGGGGGATGAGCAGTTCTTC.

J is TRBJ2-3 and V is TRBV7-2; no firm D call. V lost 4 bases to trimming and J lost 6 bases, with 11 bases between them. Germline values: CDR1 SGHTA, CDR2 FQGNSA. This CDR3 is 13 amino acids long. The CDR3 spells CASSYQPMDTQYF. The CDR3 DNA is TGTGCCAGCAGCTACCAACCCATGGATACGCAGTATTTT.

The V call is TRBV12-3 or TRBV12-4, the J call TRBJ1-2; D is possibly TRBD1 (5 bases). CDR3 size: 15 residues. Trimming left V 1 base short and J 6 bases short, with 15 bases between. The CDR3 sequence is CASSLDPTDPNGYTF. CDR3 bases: TGTGCCAGCAGTTTAGACCCGACAGATCCTAATGGCTACACCTTC.

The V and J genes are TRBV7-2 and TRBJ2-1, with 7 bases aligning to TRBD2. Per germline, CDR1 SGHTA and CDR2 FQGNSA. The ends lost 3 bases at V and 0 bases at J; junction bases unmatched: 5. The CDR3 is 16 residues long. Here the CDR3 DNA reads TGTGCCAGCAGCTTTCGGAGCGGGGCCTCCTACAATGAGCAGTTCTTC. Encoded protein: CASSFRSGASYNEQFF.

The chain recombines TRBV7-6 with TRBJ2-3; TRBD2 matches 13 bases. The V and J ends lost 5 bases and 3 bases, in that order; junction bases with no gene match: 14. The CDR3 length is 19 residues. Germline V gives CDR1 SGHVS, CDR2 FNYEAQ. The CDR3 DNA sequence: TGTGCCAGCAGCCAGGGCCAGGGACTAGCGGGAAAGGATACAGATACGCAGTATTTT. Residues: CASSQGQGLAGKDTDTQYF.

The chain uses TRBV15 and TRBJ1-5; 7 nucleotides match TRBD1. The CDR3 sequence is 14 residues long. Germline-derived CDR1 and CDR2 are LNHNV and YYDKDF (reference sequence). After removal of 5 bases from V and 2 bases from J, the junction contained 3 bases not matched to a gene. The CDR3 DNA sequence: TGTGCCACCAGCTTTACAGGGGGCAATCAGCCCCAGCATTTT. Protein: CATSFTGGNQPQHF.

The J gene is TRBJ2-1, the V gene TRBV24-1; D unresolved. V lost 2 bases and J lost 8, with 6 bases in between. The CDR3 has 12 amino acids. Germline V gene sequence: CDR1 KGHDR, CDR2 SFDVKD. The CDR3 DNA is TGTGCCACCAGTGATTCGTTCCATGAGCAGTTCTTC. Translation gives CATSDSFHEQFF.